This entry lists 16 T cell receptor beta chains sequenced from one sample in a study of Graves' ophthalmopathy and Graves' hyperthyroidism (dated by TCRdb to 2016 to 2019). The reads were generated on an Illumina HiSeq 2000. For repertoire sequencing, TCR beta CDR3 regions were amplified from RNA transcripts. The first round was an RT-PCR using HTBI primers with the Qiagen OneStep RT-PCR kit, and this first round was followed by a second-round multiplex PCR, then size selection and purification. TCRdb took the public reads, trimmed them with fastp at Q25, ran MiXCR for clone calling and kept in-frame beta chains. One record per CDR3 amino acid sequence lists the most common genes and DNA. This sample lists around 470,000 distinct CDR3 sequences; around an eighth were detected once. About 10% of the sample lies in the top ten. Sequences were obtained from blood. These receptors were collected from a woman in her twenties or thirties with Graves' ophthalmopathy. Donor details come from another sample of the same person, matched by shared clones.

This clonotype showed up many times. The chain carries TRBV6-1 and TRBJ2-4, with D perhaps TRBD1 or TRBD2 (5 bases each). Per the germline V gene, CDR1 is MNHNS and CDR2 is SASEGT. V was clipped by 6 bases and J by 1 base, with 13 bases between them. This CDR3 region has 15 residues. CDR3 DNA sequence: TGTGCCAGCAGGGGGGTCGAGGGTGCCAAAAACATTCAGTACTTC. It specifies CASRGVEGAKNIQYF.

The sample holds many counts of this clonotype. The V call is TRBV6-4, the J call TRBJ1-2, with D unclear. Germline CDR1 is MRHNA and CDR2 is SNTAGT. The CDR3 runs to 13 residues. Trimming stripped 4 bases from V and 3 bases from J, with 9 bases between. In DNA form, the CDR3 reads TGTGCCAGCAGTGTACTTAGGGACTATGGCTACACCTTC. This gives the protein CASSVLRDYGYTF.

This clonotype was recorded many times. This sequence joins TRBV5-1 and TRBJ1-6; 8 bases align to TRBD1. This CDR3 is built from 19 residues. The germline V gene has CDR1 SGHRS and CDR2 YFSETQ. V shed 4 bases and J 9 bases; nucleotides not matched to a gene: 21. The CDR3 DNA reads as TGCGCCAGCAGCCGTTTGGGCCCTTCCGACAGGGGAGATCGTTCACCCCTCCACTTT. This encodes CASSRLGPSDRGDRSPLHF.

The chain is built from TRBV30 and TRBJ2-7, with D unclear. From germline, CDR1 is GTSNPN and CDR2 SVGIG (reference sequence). Trimming stripped 3 bases from V and 2 bases from J, with 5 bases between. This CDR3 spans 11 amino acids. DNA for the CDR3: TGTGCCTGGAGAGACCCCTACGAGCAGTACTTC. Amino acids: CAWRDPYEQYF.

In this sample, this clonotype turned up many times. This chain connects TRBV5-1 to TRBJ1-1; no reliable D call. CDR3 size: 14 residues. Deletions cut 3 bases from V and 0 bases from J, with 9 bases between. The germline V gene encodes CDR1 SGHRS and CDR2 YFSETQ. The DNA for the CDR3 is TGCGCCAGCAGCTCCAGTAACATGAACACTGAAGCTTTCTTT. Its protein product is CASSSSNMNTEAFF.

This clonotype was seen many times. The rearrangement links TRBV20-1 to TRBJ1-2; no firm D call. V lost 6 bases, J lost 8 bases, and 16 bases lay in between. The CDR3 contains 12 residues. CDR1 DFQATT and CDR2 SNEGSKA come from the germline V gene (reference sequence). CDR3 in DNA: TGCAGTGCCCCTGGTGCGGGTTGGGGCTACACCTTC. Translation: CSAPGAGWGYTF.

This clonotype appeared many times. The chain combines TRBV19 with TRBJ1-2, with a possible D match to TRBD1 (5 bases). Germline loops: CDR1 LNHDA, CDR2 SQIVND (reference sequence). V was shortened by 3 bases and J by 6 bases, with 11 bases between the two germline ends. The CDR3 totals 13 residues. This CDR3 is CASSIGTGNGYTF. CDR3 in DNA: TGTGCCAGTAGTATTGGGACTGGAAATGGCTACACCTTC.

This clonotype was counted ten times or more. The V gene is TRBV12-3 or TRBV12-4, the J gene TRBJ1-1, with D unresolved. V gave up 1 base and J gave up 0 bases, with 6 bases separating them. The CDR3 has 14 amino acids. CDR3 in amino acids: CASSLDGMNTEAFF. The CDR3 DNA follows: TGTGCCAGCAGTTTAGACGGCATGAACACTGAAGCTTTCTTT.

This clonotype was picked up a small number of times. The chain carries TRBV6-2 or TRBV6-3 and TRBJ2-2; 7 nucleotides line up with TRBD2. Losses at the gene ends were 1 base for V and 7 bases for J; bases not matched to a gene: 6. Germline CDR1 reads MNHEY; CDR2 reads SVGEGT. The CDR3 is 15 amino acids. The CDR3 protein is CASSYLAGVLGELFF. The CDR3 DNA reads as TGTGCCAGCAGTTACTTGGCGGGAGTTCTCGGGGAGCTGTTTTTT.

This clonotype was observed many times. This chain connects TRBV11-2 to TRBJ2-7; tentatively, D is TRBD2 (5 bases). V was clipped by 1 base and J by 2 bases, with 12 bases between them. The CDR3 extends over 15 amino acids. Germline-derived CDR1 and CDR2 are SGHAT and FQNNGV. The CDR3 DNA reads TGTGCCAGCAGCTTAGTAGAGCGACTACCCTACGAGCAGTACTTC. It specifies CASSLVERLPYEQYF.

V gene TRBV28 combines with J gene TRBJ2-7; 9 nucleotides agree with TRBD1. This CDR3 spans 15 amino acids. V gave up 6 bases and J gave up 4 bases; unmatched junction bases: 10. Per the germline V gene, CDR1 is MDHEN and CDR2 is SYDVKM. The CDR3 DNA reads as TGTGCCAGCAGATATCCGGGACAGGGTGTATACGAGCAGTACTTC. Its translation: CASRYPGQGVYEQYF.

In this sample, this clonotype turned up many times. The chain combines TRBV6-1 with TRBJ1-6, with no clear D. Deletions cut 6 bases from V and 4 bases from J, with 10 bases between. Germline CDR1 and CDR2: MNHNS and SASEGT. The CDR3 totals 14 residues. In nucleotides, the CDR3 is TGTGCCAGCAGCCGGGCAGAGTATAATTCACCCCTCCACTTT. As protein: CASSRAEYNSPLHF.

This clonotype was detected ten times or more. The chain is built from TRBV5-6 and TRBJ1-1, with D unclear. V was cut by 2 bases and J by 8 bases, with 10 bases left in between. The CDR3 totals 12 residues. Per germline, CDR1 SGHDT and CDR2 YYEEEE. The CDR3, as DNA: TGTGCCAGCAGCTTCCAGGACCTAGAAGCTTTCTTT. It is translated as CASSFQDLEAFF. The whole variable domain, remainder taken from reference TRBV5-6 and TRBJ1-1, is DAGVTQSPTHLIKTRGQQVTLRCSPKSGHDTVSWYQQALGQGPQFIFQYYEEEERQRGNFPDRFSGHQFPNYSSELNVNALLLGDSALYLCASSFQDLEAFFGQGTRLTVV.

At least ten counts were recorded for this clonotype. One end of the junction fails to match germline, which may point to a read error. V usage is TRBV7-8 and J usage is TRBJ2-4; D possibly corresponds to TRBD2 (5 bases). The germline V gene has CDR1 SGHVS and CDR2 FQNEAQ. The CDR3 spans 16 residues. CDR3: CASSLVADLAKNIKYF. The CDR3 DNA follows: TGTGCCAGCAGCTTAGTGGCGGACCTAGCCAAAAACATTAAGTACTTC. Based on the CDR3 plus reference TRBV7-8 and TRBJ2-4, the full variable domain is GAGVSQSPRYKVAKRGQDVALRCDPISGHVSLFWYQQALGQGPEFLTYFQNEAQLDKSGLPSDRFFAERPEGSVSTLKIQRTQQEDSAVYLCASSLVADLAKNIKYFGAGTRLSVL.

This clonotype was counted many times. This chain joins TRBV6-2 or TRBV6-3 and TRBJ1-1; D call uncertain. Germline V gene lookup returns CDR1 MNHEY and CDR2 SVGEGT. V lost 2 bases to trimming and J lost 11 bases, with 12 bases between them. This CDR3 has 12 residues. The CDR3 DNA is TGTGCCAGCAGTTACCCCGGGAGATGGGCTTTCTTT. Translated, it gives CASSYPGRWAFF.

This clonotype showed up many times. V is TRBV28 and J is TRBJ1-2; D not certain. V shed 5 bases and J shed 4 bases, with 11 bases lying between them. Per the germline V gene, CDR1 is MDHEN and CDR2 is SYDVKM. The CDR3 extends over 13 amino acids. CDR3 in DNA: TGTGCCAGCAGTCCTCCCGGGCTCTATGGCTACACCTTC. The encoded protein is CASSPPGLYGYTF.